The rows below give T cell receptor beta chains drawn from one sample of a study of shared clonotypes between healthy human individuals. Method: immunoSEQ multiplex PCR; TCRdb's copy keeps in-frame clones and lacks some. The sample yields about 1.5 million clones, around 98% seen once. The specimen sequenced was naive CD4+ T cells sorted from blood. The source of these receptors is a man aged 25 to 40 in good health. Both conserved end residues are part of each CDR3. Fields, in order: V gene, J gene, D gene, clone size, CDR3 protein, CDR3 DNA. D genes are given only for firm matches. The size of a clone is reported for some rows only, either as once, few or many, or as a class for expanded clones.

V gene: TRBV6-5
J gene: TRBJ2-5
D gene: -
clone size: -
CDR3 protein: CASRGREETQYF
CDR3 DNA: TGTGCCAGCAGGGGCAGAGAAGAGACCCAGTACTTC

V gene: TRBV18
J gene: TRBJ1-5
D gene: TRBD1
clone size: -
CDR3 protein: CASSPGTDQPQHF
CDR3 DNA: TGTGCCAGCTCCCCAGGGACAGATCAGCCCCAGCATTTT

V gene: TRBV6-8
J gene: TRBJ2-5
D gene: TRBD1
clone size: -
CDR3 protein: CASSYMHRTGQETQYF
CDR3 DNA: TGTGCCAGCAGTTACATGCACCGGACAGGTCAAGAGACCCAGTACTTC

V gene: TRBV2
J gene: TRBJ2-3
D gene: -
clone size: -
CDR3 protein: CASSPDETDTQYF
CDR3 DNA: TGTGCCAGCAGTCCTGACGAGACAGATACGCAGTATTTT

V gene: TRBV11-3
J gene: TRBJ2-2
D gene: TRBD2
clone size: -
CDR3 protein: CASSIGTSASGELFF
CDR3 DNA: TGTGCCAGCAGCATCGGGACTAGCGCGAGCGGGGAGCTGTTTTTT

V gene: TRBV6-5
J gene: TRBJ2-7
D gene: -
clone size: -
CDR3 protein: CASSFLRDPYEQYF
CDR3 DNA: TGTGCCAGCAGTTTTCTCAGGGACCCCTACGAGCAGTACTTC

V gene: TRBV28
J gene: TRBJ1-2
D gene: -
clone size: -
CDR3 protein: CASSTATRGAWGYTF
CDR3 DNA: TGTGCCAGCAGTACAGCAACCCGGGGGGCCTGGGGCTACACCTTC

V gene: TRBV28
J gene: TRBJ1-5
D gene: TRBD1
clone size: few
CDR3 protein: CASSEYRGQGNQPQHF
CDR3 DNA: TGTGCCAGCAGCGAATACAGGGGGCAGGGCAATCAGCCCCAGCATTTT

V gene: TRBV2
J gene: TRBJ2-7
D gene: -
clone size: -
CDR3 protein: CASTSRSYEQYF
CDR3 DNA: TGTGCCAGCACCAGTCGCTCCTACGAGCAGTACTTC

V gene: TRBV6-1
J gene: TRBJ2-1
D gene: -
clone size: -
CDR3 protein: CASSESPLSANEQFF
CDR3 DNA: TGTGCCAGCAGTGAATCACCCCTGAGCGCGAATGAGCAGTTCTTC

V gene: TRBV7-2
J gene: TRBJ2-1
D gene: -
clone size: -
CDR3 protein: CASSSTAEQFF
CDR3 DNA: TGTGCCAGCAGCTCAACTGCTGAGCAGTTCTTC

V gene: TRBV10-3
J gene: TRBJ2-7
D gene: TRBD1
clone size: -
CDR3 protein: CAISSWTGAYEQYF
CDR3 DNA: TGTGCCATCAGTTCTTGGACAGGGGCCTACGAGCAGTACTTC

V gene: TRBV7-2
J gene: TRBJ2-3
D gene: -
clone size: -
CDR3 protein: CASSRRQWADTQYF
CDR3 DNA: TGTGCCAGCAGCCGTAGACAGTGGGCAGATACGCAGTATTTT

V gene: TRBV7-2
J gene: TRBJ2-5
D gene: -
clone size: -
CDR3 protein: CASSDSGGETQYF
CDR3 DNA: TGTGCCAGCAGCGATAGCGGAGGGGAGACCCAGTACTTC

V gene: TRBV5-8
J gene: TRBJ2-3
D gene: -
clone size: -
CDR3 protein: CASSTSYTDTQYF
CDR3 DNA: TGTGCCAGCAGCACCTCGTACACAGATACGCAGTATTTT

V gene: TRBV25-1
J gene: TRBJ2-2
D gene: -
clone size: once
CDR3 protein: CASSVGGSGELFF
CDR3 DNA: TGTGCCAGCAGTGTTGGGGGTTCCGGGGAGCTGTTTTTT

V gene: TRBV27
J gene: TRBJ1-4
D gene: TRBD1
clone size: -
CDR3 protein: CASSLTDRENEKLFF
CDR3 DNA: TGTGCCAGCAGTTTGACCGACAGGGAGAATGAAAAACTGTTTTTT

V gene: TRBV5-1
J gene: TRBJ2-1
D gene: TRBD1
clone size: -
CDR3 protein: CASSFPGQYNEQFF
CDR3 DNA: TGCGCCAGCAGCTTCCCGGGACAGTACAATGAGCAGTTCTTC

V gene: TRBV2
J gene: TRBJ2-7
D gene: -
clone size: -
CDR3 protein: CASSDLAEFF
CDR3 DNA: TGTGCCAGCTCTGATTTGGCAGAGTTCTTC

V gene: TRBV11-3
J gene: TRBJ2-3
D gene: -
clone size: -
CDR3 protein: CASSPRGAGPDTQYF
CDR3 DNA: TGTGCCAGCAGCCCTAGGGGGGCCGGGCCAGATACGCAGTATTTT

V gene: TRBV7-9
J gene: TRBJ2-7
D gene: -
clone size: -
CDR3 protein: CASSPAGQNSYEQYF
CDR3 DNA: TGTGCCAGCAGCCCCGCCGGACAGAACTCCTACGAGCAGTACTTC

V gene: TRBV5-4
J gene: TRBJ2-7
D gene: -
clone size: -
CDR3 protein: CASSSRDSYEQYF
CDR3 DNA: TGTGCCAGCAGCTCCAGGGATTCGTACGAGCAGTACTTC

V gene: TRBV7-2
J gene: TRBJ2-1
D gene: TRBD2
clone size: -
CDR3 protein: CASSLGSGNYNEQFF
CDR3 DNA: TGTGCCAGCAGCTTAGGTAGCGGGAACTACAATGAGCAGTTCTTC

V gene: TRBV2
J gene: TRBJ2-5
D gene: TRBD2
clone size: -
CDR3 protein: CASSEGVLAGSEYQETQYF
CDR3 DNA: TGTGCCAGCAGTGAAGGGGTTCTAGCGGGAAGCGAGTACCAAGAGACCCAGTACTTC

V gene: TRBV6-5
J gene: TRBJ2-7
D gene: TRBD1
clone size: -
CDR3 protein: CASRPRTGGVDQQYF
CDR3 DNA: TGTGCCAGCAGGCCGCGGACAGGGGGCGTGGACCAGCAGTACTTC

V gene: TRBV18
J gene: TRBJ1-4
D gene: -
clone size: -
CDR3 protein: CASSPLATNEKLFF
CDR3 DNA: TGTGCCAGCTCACCCCTTGCAACTAATGAAAAACTGTTTTTT

V gene: TRBV4-1
J gene: TRBJ2-7
D gene: TRBD2
clone size: -
CDR3 protein: CASSRGTSGGSYEQYF
CDR3 DNA: TGCGCCAGCAGCCGCGGGACTAGCGGTGGCTCCTACGAGCAGTACTTC

V gene: TRBV7-8
J gene: TRBJ2-5
D gene: TRBD2
clone size: once
CDR3 protein: CASSLAPPGLGGQETQYF
CDR3 DNA: TGTGCCAGCAGCTTAGCCCCCCCGGGACTAGGGGGCCAAGAGACCCAGTACTTC

V gene: TRBV11-3
J gene: TRBJ2-7
D gene: TRBD1
clone size: -
CDR3 protein: CASSSSLGQGAFYEQYF
CDR3 DNA: TGTGCCAGCAGCTCGTCGTTGGGACAGGGGGCGTTCTACGAGCAGTACTTC

V gene: TRBV25-1
J gene: TRBJ2-5
D gene: TRBD2
clone size: -
CDR3 protein: CASSDGTSGRGETQYF
CDR3 DNA: TGTGCCAGCAGTGACGGGACTAGCGGGAGGGGGGAGACCCAGTACTTC

V gene: TRBV2
J gene: TRBJ2-5
D gene: -
clone size: -
CDR3 protein: CASSGSGPLQETQYF
CDR3 DNA: TGTGCCAGCAGTGGTAGCGGACCACTCCAAGAGACCCAGTACTTC

V gene: TRBV9
J gene: TRBJ1-1
D gene: -
clone size: -
CDR3 protein: CASSVAGRLNTEAFF
CDR3 DNA: TGTGCCAGCAGCGTAGCTGGCAGATTGAACACTGAAGCTTTCTTT

V gene: TRBV25-1
J gene: TRBJ2-5
D gene: TRBD1
clone size: -
CDR3 protein: CASSEHRTGAPQETQYF
CDR3 DNA: TGTGCCAGCAGTGAGCATAGGACAGGGGCACCCCAAGAGACCCAGTACTTC

V gene: TRBV25-1
J gene: TRBJ2-5
D gene: -
clone size: -
CDR3 protein: CASSGDQETQYF
CDR3 DNA: TGTGCCAGCAGTGGGGACCAGGAGACCCAGTACTTC

V gene: TRBV27
J gene: TRBJ2-2
D gene: -
clone size: -
CDR3 protein: CASSLRAGPTGELFF
CDR3 DNA: TGTGCCAGCAGTTTACGAGCAGGGCCCACCGGGGAGCTGTTTTTT

V gene: TRBV15
J gene: TRBJ2-5
D gene: -
clone size: -
CDR3 protein: CATSSLLRTGKETQYF
CDR3 DNA: TGTGCCACCAGCAGCTTACTCCGGACTGGAAAAGAGACCCAGTACTTC

V gene: TRBV6-1
J gene: TRBJ2-1
D gene: TRBD2
clone size: -
CDR3 protein: CATRLAAYNEQFF
CDR3 DNA: TGTGCCACCCGACTAGCGGCCTACAATGAGCAGTTCTTC

V gene: TRBV20-1
J gene: TRBJ1-1
D gene: -
clone size: -
CDR3 protein: CSSRGVSEAFF
CDR3 DNA: TGCAGTTCCCGAGGGGTGTCTGAAGCTTTCTTT

V gene: TRBV5-4
J gene: TRBJ2-1
D gene: -
clone size: -
CDR3 protein: CASSSTLTTSYNEQFF
CDR3 DNA: TGTGCCAGCAGCTCCACCCTGACTACCTCCTACAATGAGCAGTTCTTC

V gene: TRBV11-2
J gene: TRBJ2-1
D gene: -
clone size: once
CDR3 protein: CASSWGTGYNEQFF
CDR3 DNA: TGTGCCAGCAGCTGGGGAACAGGTTACAATGAGCAGTTCTTC

V gene: TRBV11-2
J gene: TRBJ2-3
D gene: -
clone size: -
CDR3 protein: CASSLRPDLSTDTQYF
CDR3 DNA: TGTGCCAGCAGCTTACGCCCAGATTTGAGCACAGATACGCAGTATTTT

V gene: TRBV27
J gene: TRBJ1-4
D gene: -
clone size: -
CDR3 protein: CASSLSGLWNEKLFF
CDR3 DNA: TGTGCCAGCAGTTTATCTGGACTGTGGAATGAAAAACTGTTTTTT

V gene: TRBV14
J gene: TRBJ2-7
D gene: -
clone size: -
CDR3 protein: CASSQDRNRAAYEQYF
CDR3 DNA: TGTGCCAGCAGCCAAGACCGTAACAGGGCCGCCTACGAGCAGTACTTC

V gene: TRBV5-4
J gene: TRBJ2-5
D gene: TRBD2
clone size: -
CDR3 protein: CASSSAAGGGETQYF
CDR3 DNA: TGTGCCAGCAGCTCGGCGGCGGGAGGGGGCGAGACCCAGTACTTC

V gene: TRBV27
J gene: TRBJ2-3
D gene: TRBD1
clone size: -
CDR3 protein: CASSVPSFRGPNTQYF
CDR3 DNA: TGTGCCAGCAGCGTTCCATCTTTCAGGGGGCCCAATACGCAGTATTTT

V gene: TRBV5-1
J gene: TRBJ2-3
D gene: -
clone size: -
CDR3 protein: CASTLSGLMGTDTQYF
CDR3 DNA: TGCGCCAGCACATTGAGTGGTCTTATGGGCACAGATACGCAGTATTTT

V gene: TRBV28
J gene: TRBJ2-7
D gene: -
clone size: -
CDR3 protein: CASSLLTREQYF
CDR3 DNA: TGTGCCAGCAGTTTATTGACTCGCGAGCAGTACTTC

V gene: TRBV4-1
J gene: TRBJ2-2
D gene: TRBD2
clone size: -
CDR3 protein: CASRRGGNTGELFF
CDR3 DNA: TGCGCCAGCAGGCGCGGGGGAAACACCGGGGAGCTGTTTTTT

V gene: TRBV7-2
J gene: TRBJ2-7
D gene: TRBD2
clone size: -
CDR3 protein: CASSLVRTRVEQYF
CDR3 DNA: TGTGCCAGCAGCTTAGTCCGGACTAGGGTTGAGCAGTACTTC

V gene: TRBV28
J gene: TRBJ1-2
D gene: -
clone size: -
CDR3 protein: CASSSGHPYGYTF
CDR3 DNA: TGTGCCAGCAGTTCCGGGCATCCCTATGGCTACACCTTC

V gene: TRBV7-2
J gene: TRBJ2-7
D gene: TRBD2
clone size: -
CDR3 protein: CASSTGLVIEQYF
CDR3 DNA: TGTGCCAGCAGTACTGGACTAGTTATCGAGCAGTACTTC

V gene: TRBV4-2
J gene: TRBJ2-6
D gene: TRBD1
clone size: -
CDR3 protein: CASSRRQGAVSGANVLTF
CDR3 DNA: TGTGCCAGCAGCAGGCGACAGGGGGCTGTCTCTGGGGCCAACGTCCTGACTTTC

V gene: TRBV28
J gene: TRBJ2-7
D gene: -
clone size: -
CDR3 protein: CASSLNGMYEQYF
CDR3 DNA: TGTGCCAGCAGTTTAAACGGGATGTACGAGCAGTACTTC

V gene: TRBV5-4
J gene: TRBJ2-7
D gene: TRBD2
clone size: -
CDR3 protein: CASSSAGTSGRGEQYF
CDR3 DNA: TGTGCCAGCAGCTCAGCTGGGACTAGCGGGAGAGGCGAGCAGTACTTC